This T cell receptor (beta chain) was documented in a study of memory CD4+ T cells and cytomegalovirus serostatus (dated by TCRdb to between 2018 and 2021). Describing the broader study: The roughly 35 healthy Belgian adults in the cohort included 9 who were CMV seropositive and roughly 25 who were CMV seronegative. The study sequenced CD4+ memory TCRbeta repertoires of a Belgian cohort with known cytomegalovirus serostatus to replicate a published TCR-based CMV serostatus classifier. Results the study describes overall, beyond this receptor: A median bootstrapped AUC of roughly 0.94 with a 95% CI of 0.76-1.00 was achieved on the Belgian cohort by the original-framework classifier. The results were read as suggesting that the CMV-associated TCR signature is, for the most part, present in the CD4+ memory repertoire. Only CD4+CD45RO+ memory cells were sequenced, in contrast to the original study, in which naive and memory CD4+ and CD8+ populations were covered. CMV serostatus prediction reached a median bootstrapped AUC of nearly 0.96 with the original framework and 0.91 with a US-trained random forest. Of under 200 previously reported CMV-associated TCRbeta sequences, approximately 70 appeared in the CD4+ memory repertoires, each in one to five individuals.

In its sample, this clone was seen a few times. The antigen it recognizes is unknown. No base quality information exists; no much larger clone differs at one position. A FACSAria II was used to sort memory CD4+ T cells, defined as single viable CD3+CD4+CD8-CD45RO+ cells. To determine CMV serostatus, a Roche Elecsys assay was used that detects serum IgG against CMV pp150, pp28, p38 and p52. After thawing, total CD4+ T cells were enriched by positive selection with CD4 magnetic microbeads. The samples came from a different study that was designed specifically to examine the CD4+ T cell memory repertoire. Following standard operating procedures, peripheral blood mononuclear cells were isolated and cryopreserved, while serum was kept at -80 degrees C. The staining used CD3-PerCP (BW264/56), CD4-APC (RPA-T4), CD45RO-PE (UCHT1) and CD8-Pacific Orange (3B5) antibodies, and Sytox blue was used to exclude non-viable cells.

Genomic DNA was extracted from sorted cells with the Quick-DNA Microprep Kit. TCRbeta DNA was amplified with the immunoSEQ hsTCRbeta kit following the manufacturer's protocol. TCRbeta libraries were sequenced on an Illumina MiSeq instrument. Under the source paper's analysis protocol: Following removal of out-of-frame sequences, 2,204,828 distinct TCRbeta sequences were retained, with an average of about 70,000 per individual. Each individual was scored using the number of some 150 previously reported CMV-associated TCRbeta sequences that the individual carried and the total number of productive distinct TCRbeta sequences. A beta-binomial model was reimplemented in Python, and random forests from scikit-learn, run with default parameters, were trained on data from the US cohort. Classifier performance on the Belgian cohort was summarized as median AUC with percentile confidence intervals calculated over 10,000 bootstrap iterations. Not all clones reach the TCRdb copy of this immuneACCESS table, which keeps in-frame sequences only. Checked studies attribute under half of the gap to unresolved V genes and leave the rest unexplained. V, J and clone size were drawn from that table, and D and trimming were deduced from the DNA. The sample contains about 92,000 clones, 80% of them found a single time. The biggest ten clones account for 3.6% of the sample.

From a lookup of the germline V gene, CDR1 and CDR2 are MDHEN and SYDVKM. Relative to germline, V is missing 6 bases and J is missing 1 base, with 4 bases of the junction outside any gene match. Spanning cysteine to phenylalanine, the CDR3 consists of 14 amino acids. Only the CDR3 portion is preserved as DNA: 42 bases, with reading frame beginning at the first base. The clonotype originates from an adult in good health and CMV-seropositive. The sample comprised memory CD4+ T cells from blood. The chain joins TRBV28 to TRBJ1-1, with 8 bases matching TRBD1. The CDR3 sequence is CASRLGQGNTEAFF. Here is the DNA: TGTGCCAGCAGGCTTGGACAGGGGAACACTGAAGCTTTCTTT.